Listed here are 26 T cell receptor beta chains from one sample, sequenced in a study of metastatic and nonmetastatic thyroid tumors. Thyroid surgery had not been preceded by any treatment in any patient. TCRdb reanalyzed the PCR reads with MiXCR. The sample gives about 50,000 clones, about 4% of which show up once; roughly a tenth is in the top ten. The material sequenced was blood. Source of these receptors: a female donor with papillary thyroid cancer or a benign thyroid nodule (not recorded which). Some clones in this sample may be carry-over from other donors' samples.

This clone has at least ten counts. A read error may account for a junction end that differs from germline. The CDR3 DNA reads as TGTGCCAGCAGTTTACAGGCTTCCCAAAAGCTACACTTC. It translates to CASSLQASQKLHF. The J gene is TRBJ1-2, the V gene TRBV27; D call uncertain. CDR1 MNHEY and CDR2 SMNVEV come from the germline V gene (reference sequence). The CDR3 totals 13 residues.

This clone was detected many times. The chain combines TRBV27 with TRBJ1-1; a possible D gene is TRBD1 (6 bases). This CDR3 has 13 amino acids. V was shortened by 6 bases and J by 7 bases, with 15 bases between the two germline ends. CDR1 is MNHEY, CDR2 SMNVEV, per germline (reference sequence). CDR3 bases: TGTGCCAGCAGGGAAGGACAGTCCTATGAAGCTTTCTTT. This encodes CASREGQSYEAFF.

The chain combines TRBV7-3 with TRBJ1-2, with D perhaps TRBD1 (5 bases). The CDR3 contains 13 residues. Germline assignment: CDR1 SGHTA and CDR2 FQGTGA. Trimming cost V 5 bases and J 7 bases, with 14 bases left between them. The CDR3 region has the DNA TGTGCCAGCAGCCGGGGGGGGATCAGTGGCTACACCTTC. This sequence encodes CASSRGGISGYTF.

This clone was recorded many times. The genes are TRBV29-1 and TRBJ1-1; D is uncertain. Trimming cost V 3 bases and J 1 base, with 9 bases left between them. Germline V gene sequence: CDR1 SQVTM, CDR2 ANQGSEA. There are 13 residues in the CDR3. The CDR3 region is CSVELDTNTEAFF. DNA for the CDR3: TGCAGCGTTGAGCTCGACACGAACACTGAAGCTTTCTTT.

A remark on this clone: Mismatch with germline at one junction end may stem from a read error. The V gene is TRBV12-3 or TRBV12-4, the J gene TRBJ2-2; D may be TRBD1 (5 bases). This CDR3 has 15 residues. The CDR3 region is CASRLGATNTGELFF. The CDR3, as DNA: TGTGCCAGCAGGTTAGGGGCAACGAACACCGGGGAGCTGTTTTTT.

Regarding this clone: Its ends do not fully match the called genes, so a read error is possible. The V gene is TRBV11-2, the J gene TRBJ2-1; D tentatively fits TRBD1 or TRBD2 (5 bases each). The CDR3 is 18 residues long. Germline V lookup: CDR1 SGHAT, CDR2 FQNNGV. CDR3 in amino acids: CASSPDTGVRGSYNERFF. CDR3 DNA: TGTGCCAGCAGCCCCGACACCGGGGTCCGGGGCTCCTACAATGAGCGGTTCTTC. Together with reference TRBV11-2 and TRBJ2-1, the CDR3 gives the full variable domain: EAGVAQSPRYKIIEKRQSVAFWCNPISGHATLYWYQQILGQGPKLLIQFQNNGVVDDSQLPKDRFSAERLKGVDSTLKIQPAKLEDSAVYLCASSPDTGVRGSYNERFFGPGTRLTVL.

This clone was recorded at least ten times. The rearrangement uses TRBV5-4 and TRBJ2-7; 10 bases are shared with TRBD2. The ends lost 4 bases at V and 2 bases at J; junction bases unmatched: 9. The CDR3 extends over 16 amino acids. Germline-derived CDR1 and CDR2 are SGHNT and YYREEE (reference sequence). The CDR3: CASSRATSGKTYEQYF. CDR3 in DNA: TGTGCCAGCAGCAGGGCCACTAGCGGGAAGACCTACGAGCAGTACTTC.

This clone was detected ten times or more. The chain couples TRBV7-3 to TRBJ2-3; the match to TRBD2 covers 12 bases. CDR1 SGHTA and CDR2 FQGTGA come from the germline V gene. V lost 5 bases to trimming and J lost 6 bases; unmatched junction nucleotides: 6. The CDR3 length is 15 residues. CDR3 in amino acids: CASSPGLAGSDTQYF. Written as DNA, the CDR3 is TGTGCCAGCAGCCCGGGACTAGCGGGTAGTGATACGCAGTATTTT.

The CDR3 protein is CSAIRTIFSTDTQYF. The CDR3 DNA follows: TGCAGTGCTATAAGGACAATCTTTAGCACAGATACGCAGTATTTT. The chain couples TRBV20-1 to TRBJ2-3, with TRBD1 as a possible D gene (5 bases). This CDR3 has 15 residues. Germline V CDR1 and CDR2: DFQATT, SNEGSKA (reference sequence). Trimming took 4 bases from V and 0 from J, leaving 14 bases between them.

Only a few counts were recorded for this clone. This chain links TRBV6-1 with TRBJ1-2; D not resolved. CDR3 length: 13 amino acids. Germline CDR1 and CDR2: MNHNS and SASEGT. Trimming removed 3 bases from V and 0 bases from J, with 5 bases in between. CDR3 nucleotides: TGTGCCAGCAGTGAGCGGCCTAACTATGGCTACACCTTC. Residues: CASSERPNYGYTF.

In this sample, this clone turned up many times. The chain carries TRBV5-4 and TRBJ1-1; tentative D call: TRBD1 (6 bases). V was cut by 4 bases and J by 0 bases, with 22 bases left in between. The CDR3 consists of 18 residues. Germline V gives CDR1 SGHNT, CDR2 YYREEE (reference sequence). The CDR3 reads CASSALRSGAFMNTEAFF. The CDR3 nucleotides read TGTGCCAGCAGCGCGCTGAGATCAGGGGCCTTCATGAACACTGAAGCTTTCTTT.

This clone showed up many times. The genes are TRBV9 and TRBJ2-7; D ambiguous. V lost 1 base and J 7 bases, leaving 12 bases between the germline ends. Per germline, CDR1 SGDLS and CDR2 YYNGEE. The CDR3 consists of 13 residues. The CDR3 spells CASSVFDSGEQYF. The CDR3 DNA sequence: TGTGCCAGCAGCGTATTTGACTCCGGGGAGCAGTACTTC.

V and J are TRBV4-1 and TRBJ2-7; 9 nucleotides align to TRBD2. CDR3 length equals 17 residues. The V and J ends lost 1 base and 3 bases, in that order; junction bases with no gene match: 10. CDR1 is MGHRA, CDR2 YSYEKL, per germline. CDR3 sequence reads: CASSQAPVGGRVYEQYF. DNA of the CDR3: TGCGCCAGCAGCCAAGCCCCGGTTGGCGGGAGGGTCTACGAGCAGTACTTC.

This clone was recorded a few times. The rearrangement uses TRBV2 and TRBJ1-1; no definite D call. The CDR3 extends over 11 amino acids. Germline values: CDR1 SNHLY, CDR2 FYNNEI. V lost 1 base to trimming and J lost 7 bases, with 4 bases between them. The CDR3 nucleotides are TGTGCCAGCAGTGAAGGCTTTGAAGCTTTCTTT. The encoded protein is CASSEGFEAFF.

The chain is built from TRBV6-1 and TRBJ2-7; D may correspond to TRBD1 or TRBD2 (6 bases each). V gave up 6 bases and J gave up 0 bases, with 15 bases separating them. Germline CDR1 and CDR2: MNHNS and SASEGT. The CDR3 is 15 residues long. In DNA, the CDR3 is TGTGCCAGCAGGGCGGGACATTTAGACTCCTACGAGCAGTACTTC. Translation gives CASRAGHLDSYEQYF.

This clone was observed a few times. This chain joins TRBV6-1 and TRBJ2-3; 7 bases are shared with TRBD1. Germline CDR1 reads MNHNS; CDR2 reads SASEGT. V gave up 8 bases and J gave up 2 bases; unmatched junction bases: 7. The CDR3 consists of 14 residues. CDR3 loop: CASGPGTDTDTQYF. The CDR3 nucleotides are TGTGCCAGCGGTCCTGGGACAGACACAGATACGCAGTATTTT.

The genes are TRBV11-2 and TRBJ2-7; maybe TRBD1 (5 bases). From germline, CDR1 is SGHAT and CDR2 FQNNGV. The CDR3 covers 13 residues. V lost 0 bases to trimming and J lost 10 bases, with 13 bases between them. For the CDR3, the DNA is TGTGCCAGCAGCTTAGACAGGGTGTTGGAACAGTACTTC. Its protein product is CASSLDRVLEQYF.

This clone showed up just a few times. The chain combines TRBV2 with TRBJ1-5; possible D gene TRBD1, 6 bases. CDR3 length equals 14 residues. Germline CDR1 and CDR2: SNHLY and FYNNEI. The ends were cut back, 7 bases at V and 7 bases at J, with 17 bases in the middle. The DNA of the CDR3 is TGTGCCAGCAAAGGGGGGAGCAGGCAACAGCCCCAGCATTTT. Translating gives CASKGGSRQQPQHF.

This clone was detected many times. The same CDR3 also results from other DNA sequences found in this sample. V and J are TRBV18 and TRBJ2-7, with TRBD1 as a possible D gene (6 bases). Germline V CDR1 and CDR2: KGHSH, LQKENI. CDR3 length equals 14 residues. V lost 3 bases to trimming and J lost 6 bases, with 15 bases between them. The CDR3 DNA sequence: TGTGCCAGCTCACCGGGGACAATCGCCCCCGAGCAGTACTTC. It encodes CASSPGTIAPEQYF.

Note on this clone: A much more abundant neighbour one base away suggests this may be a read error. The sample carries other DNA sequences with the same CDR3. The genes are TRBV3-1 and TRBJ1-1, with D possibly matching TRBD1 (5 bases). The CDR3 sequence is 15 residues long. Trimming shortened V by 3 bases and J by 1 base, and 12 bases separated the two germline ends. Germline CDR1 reads LGHDT; CDR2 reads YNNKEL (reference sequence). CDR3 in amino acids: CASSQWGVQNTEAFF. CDR3 nucleotide sequence: TGTGCCAGCAGCCAGTGGGGGGTTCAGAACACTGAAGCTTTCTTT.

This clone turned up a few times. The chain links TRBV28 to TRBJ1-1, with D uncertain. Germline loops: CDR1 MDHEN, CDR2 SYDVKM. V was pared by 3 bases and J by 4 bases, with 12 bases between. CDR3 size: 14 residues. The CDR3 loop reads CASSFGPRATEAFF. The CDR3 region has the DNA TGTGCCAGCAGTTTTGGCCCCCGGGCCACTGAAGCTTTCTTT.

Points on this clone: A much larger clone differs from this one at a single base, so this may be a read error. V is TRBV2 and J is TRBJ1-6; D might be TRBD1 (5 bases). The CDR3 totals 13 residues. CDR1 and CDR2 from the germline V gene are SNHLY and FYNNEI. The CDR3 is CASSDFRDSPLQF. CDR3 DNA: TGCGCCAGCAGTGACTTCAGGGATTCACCCCTCCAATTT.

The chain recombines TRBV28 with TRBJ2-4; TRBD1 agrees at 7 bases. This CDR3 is 15 amino acids long. In germline, CDR1 is MDHEN, CDR2 SYDVKM. V shed 5 bases, J shed 1 base, and the junction held 5 bases outside the gene matches. The CDR3 DNA follows: TGTGCCAGCAGTACAGGGGTTCTGGCCAAAAACATTCAGTACTTC. It encodes CASSTGVLAKNIQYF.

This clone was found many times. The chain uses TRBV2 and TRBJ1-5; 11 bases agree with TRBD1. The CDR3 extends over 16 amino acids. Per germline, CDR1 SNHLY and CDR2 FYNNEI. V lost 8 bases, J lost 2 bases, and 8 bases stayed unmatched. The CDR3 region has the DNA TGTGCCAGCGATGGACAGGGGGCCTTTGGCAATCAGCCCCAGCATTTT. Protein product: CASDGQGAFGNQPQHF.

This clone has at least ten counts. Other DNA variants within this sample encode the same CDR3. The chain links TRBV20-1 to TRBJ2-7; 14 bases are a match to TRBD2. With 0 bases clipped from V and 4 bases from J, the junction kept 11 bases outside the gene matches. The germline CDR1 and CDR2 sequences are DFQATT and SNEGSKA (reference sequence). The CDR3 is 18 amino acids. The CDR3 reads CSARDRGTSGRLGYEQYF. CDR3 DNA: TGCAGTGCTAGAGATCGAGGGACTAGCGGGAGACTTGGGTACGAGCAGTACTTC.

The chain employs TRBV28 and TRBJ1-2; D is undetermined. V dropped 6 bases and J dropped 5 bases, with 10 bases sitting between them. There are 12 residues in the CDR3. Germline V lookup: CDR1 MDHEN, CDR2 SYDVKM. CDR3 region: CASRNTRYGYTF. The CDR3 nucleotides are TGTGCCAGCAGGAATACTAGGTATGGCTACACCTTC.